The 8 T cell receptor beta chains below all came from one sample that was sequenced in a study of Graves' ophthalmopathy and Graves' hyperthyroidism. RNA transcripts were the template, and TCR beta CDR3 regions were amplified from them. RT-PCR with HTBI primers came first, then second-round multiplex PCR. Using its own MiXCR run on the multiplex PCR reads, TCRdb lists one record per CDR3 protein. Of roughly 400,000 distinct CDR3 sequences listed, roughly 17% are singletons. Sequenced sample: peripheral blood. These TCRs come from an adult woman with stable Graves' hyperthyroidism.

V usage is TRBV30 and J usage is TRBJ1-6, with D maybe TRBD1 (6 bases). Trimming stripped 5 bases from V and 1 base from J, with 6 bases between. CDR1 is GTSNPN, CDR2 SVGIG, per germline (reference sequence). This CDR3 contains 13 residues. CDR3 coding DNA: TGTGCCTGGCAGGGGTCCTATAATTCACCCCTCCACTTT. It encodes CAWQGSYNSPLHF.

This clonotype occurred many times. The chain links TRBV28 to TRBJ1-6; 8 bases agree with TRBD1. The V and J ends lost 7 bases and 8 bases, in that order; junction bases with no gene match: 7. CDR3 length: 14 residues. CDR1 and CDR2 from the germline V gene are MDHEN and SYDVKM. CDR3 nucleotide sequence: TGTGCCAGCAACAAAGACAGGGGTGATTCACCCCTCCACTTT. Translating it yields CASNKDRGDSPLHF.

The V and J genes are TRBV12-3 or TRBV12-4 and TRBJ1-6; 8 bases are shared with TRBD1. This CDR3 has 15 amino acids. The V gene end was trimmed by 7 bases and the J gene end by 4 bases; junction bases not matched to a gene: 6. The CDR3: CASTHTGGYNSPLHF. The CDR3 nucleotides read TGTGCCAGCACCCACACAGGGGGGTATAATTCACCCCTCCACTTT.

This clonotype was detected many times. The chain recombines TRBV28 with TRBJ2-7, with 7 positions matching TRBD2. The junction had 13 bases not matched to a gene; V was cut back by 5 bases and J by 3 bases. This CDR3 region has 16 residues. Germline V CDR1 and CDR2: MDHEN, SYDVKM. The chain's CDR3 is CASSPFRLADNYEQYF. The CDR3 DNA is TGTGCCAGCAGTCCCTTCCGGCTAGCGGATAACTACGAGCAGTACTTC.

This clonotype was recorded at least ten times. The CDR3 coding sequence is TGCGCCAGCAGCCTCCCTGGAGGGCCCACTGAAGCTTTCTTT. Protein product: CASSLPGGPTEAFF. The V call is TRBV5-1, the J call TRBJ1-1; D gene uncertain. The CDR3 consists of 14 residues. Per the germline V gene, CDR1 is SGHRS and CDR2 is YFSETQ. V lost 4 bases, J lost 4 bases, and 14 bases lay in between. The complete variable domain, with remaining parts taken from reference TRBV5-1 and TRBJ1-1, reads KAGVTQTPRYLIKTRGQQVTLSCSPISGHRSVSWYQQTPGQGLQFLFEYFSETQRNKGNFPGRFSGRQFSNSRSEMNVSTLELGDSALYLCASSLPGGPTEAFFGQGTRLTVV.

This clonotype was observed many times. CDR3 nucleotides: TGTGCCAGCAGCGTGACAGGACAGAACACTGAAGCTTTCTTT. This gives the protein CASSVTGQNTEAFF. This chain links TRBV9 with TRBJ1-1; the D gene is possibly TRBD1 (6 bases). V lost 2 bases to trimming and J lost 1 base, with 9 bases between them. The CDR3 has 14 amino acids. CDR1 is SGDLS, CDR2 YYNGEE, per germline. The whole variable domain, remainder taken from reference TRBV9 and TRBJ1-1, is DSGVTQTPKHLITATGQRVTLRCSPRSGDLSVYWYQQSLDQGLQFLIQYYNGEERAKGNILERFSAQQFPDLHSELNLSSLELGDSALYFCASSVTGQNTEAFFGQGTRLTVV.

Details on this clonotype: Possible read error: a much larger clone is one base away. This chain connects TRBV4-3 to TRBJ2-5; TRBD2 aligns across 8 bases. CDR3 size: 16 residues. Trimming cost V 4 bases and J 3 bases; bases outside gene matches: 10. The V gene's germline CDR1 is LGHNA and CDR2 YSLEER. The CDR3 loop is CASSPGSSGLEETQYF. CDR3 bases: TGCGCCAGCAGCCCCGGATCTAGCGGGCTGGAAGAGACCCAGTACTTC.

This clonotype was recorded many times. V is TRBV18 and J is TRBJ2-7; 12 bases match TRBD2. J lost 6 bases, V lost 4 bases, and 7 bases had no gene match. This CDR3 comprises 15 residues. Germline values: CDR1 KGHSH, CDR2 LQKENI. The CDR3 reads CASSLTSGRRSEQYF. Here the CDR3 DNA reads TGTGCCAGCTCACTGACTAGCGGGAGAAGGTCCGAGCAGTACTTC.